This TCR beta chain derives from a study of siplizumab effects on memory and regulatory T cells. This CDR3 contains 14 residues. After removal of 6 bases from V and 8 bases from J, the junction contained 6 bases not matched to a gene. The V gene's germline CDR1 is MNHEY and CDR2 SMNVEV (reference sequence). Sequencing used immunoSEQ multiplex PCR; TCRdb keeps in-frame clones, though not all of them. Of some 81,000 clones listed, roughly 94% were seen once; the top ten hold 18%. Study outcomes and limitations: Naive T cells were seemingly more diverse than memory cells, and major contributions to the alloresponse seemed to be made by them. Of the proliferating CD4+ or CD8+ clones, roughly 75-97% lacked a naive or memory phenotype that could be assigned. A minor fraction of alloreactive clones, and no more, mapped to unstimulated subsets.

Worth noting for this clone: The antigen is not known.

This chain connects TRBV27 to TRBJ2-1, with 11 bases fitting TRBD2. The source of this sequence is a human donor in good health. The sample taken for sequencing was CD8+ T cells sorted from blood. CDR3 amino acids: CASRLAGAAYEQFF. The CDR3, as DNA: TGTGCCAGCAGACTAGCGGGAGCTGCCTATGAGCAGTTCTTC.